The TCR beta chain described here comes from a study of early T cells in non-severe SARS-CoV-2 infection. As for the study in general: The chains were unpaired, and the sequenced material was bulk RNA from unsorted whole blood. Study observations and caveats: VDJdb matching, biased toward anti-spike CD8 responses, missed private and CD4 specificities.

This clonotype was recorded at least ten times. The antigen remains unidentified. There are 15 residues in the CDR3. Unique molecular identifiers were attached to individual cDNA molecules. TCRdb re-derived calls from the 5' RACE reads in MiXCR, one entry per CDR3 protein. There are around 52,000 distinct CDR3 sequences in the sample; over 9.5% occur only once, and roughly 3.1% lies in the top ten. The sequence came from an adult who was a healthcare worker with PCR-confirmed SARS-CoV-2 infection or an uninfected control (not recorded which). This chain links TRBV21-1 with TRBJ1-6. TRBV21-1 is a pseudogene. The source material was whole blood. CDR3 DNA: TGTGCCAGCAGCAAAGGCGGCAGGGATAATTCACCCCTCCACTTT. It translates to CASSKGGRDNSPLHF.